This T cell receptor (beta chain) was sequenced during a study of brain T cells in children with intractable seizures (dated by TCRdb to about 2021). For the wider study: Resected brain tissue from 45 to 60 pediatric epilepsy surgery cases was first screened for immune gene transcripts using a NanoString immunology panel. Among the approximately 12 selected surgery cases, eight also had pre-surgery blood sequenced, leaving four with brain tissue only. What the authors observed across the whole study: Because sequencing depth differed between pre- and post-surgery blood, the absence of clones from the pre-surgery sample may reflect undersampling. Viral specificity was inferred solely from CDR3 sequence similarity, and the HCMV serostatus of the patients was not known.

The intended sense of this specimen's time point label: resected brain tissue, or blood drawn just prior to surgery. The surgery cases with the highest brain T cell transcript signatures were chosen for TCR beta chain sequencing of brain tissue, and also of blood when blood was available. Before surgery, the patients had been given at least one anti-epileptic drug. TCR-sequenced patients were children with drug-resistant epilepsy due to tuberous sclerosis complex, focal cortical dysplasia, Rasmussen encephalitis or hemimegalencephaly. The Monarch genomic DNA purification kit was used to extract bulk genomic DNA from unsorted brain tissue and whole blood. From the cysteine through the phenylalanine, the CDR3 covers 14 amino acids. The entry retains the CDR3 DNA only, 42 bases that are in frame from base 1. The trim is 4 bases for V and 3 bases for J, with a gap of 10 bases between the germline ends. The germline V gene supplies CDR1 SGDLS and CDR2 YYNGEE.

Concerning this clone: This receptor's antigen is unknown. No base quality values were provided; no much bigger clone lies one nucleotide off.

The immunoSEQ assay was used to generate TCR beta chain sequences from genomic DNA. The paper's processing steps were these. Any CDR3 sequence that did not begin with the conserved framework cysteine at position 104 was removed by hand. To get clonality, the normalized Shannon's Diversity Index was subtracted from one, giving values from 0 (maximal diversity) to 1 (oligoclonal). Chi-squared comparison-of-proportions tests assessed whether the same CDR3 differed in frequency between samples, such as brain versus blood. Public clonotypes were identified through searches of immuneACCESS, and similarity to known antiviral clonotypes was evaluated with the VDJdb browser. Entries here come from immuneACCESS through TCRdb and include only in-frame sequences with V and J called. Some clones fail to appear in such tables; in the studies checked, an unresolved V gene covers under half of the shortfall, and the cause of the remainder is unknown. Clone size and the V and J calls come from that table; the DNA yielded D and trimming. The sample table records tens of thousands of clones; 85% to 95% of these occur just once. The top ten clones comprise approximately 1.4% of the sample.

The chain links TRBV9 with TRBJ1-4; the D region possibly corresponds to TRBD1 (5 bases align). The TCR was taken from a boy in the first two years of life with tuberous sclerosis and intractable seizures. Specimen: peripheral blood, collected at surgery. The CDR3 reads as follows: CASSPTGSNEKLFF. The DNA reads TGTGCCAGCAGCCCCACAGGTTCTAATGAAAAACTGTTTTTT.